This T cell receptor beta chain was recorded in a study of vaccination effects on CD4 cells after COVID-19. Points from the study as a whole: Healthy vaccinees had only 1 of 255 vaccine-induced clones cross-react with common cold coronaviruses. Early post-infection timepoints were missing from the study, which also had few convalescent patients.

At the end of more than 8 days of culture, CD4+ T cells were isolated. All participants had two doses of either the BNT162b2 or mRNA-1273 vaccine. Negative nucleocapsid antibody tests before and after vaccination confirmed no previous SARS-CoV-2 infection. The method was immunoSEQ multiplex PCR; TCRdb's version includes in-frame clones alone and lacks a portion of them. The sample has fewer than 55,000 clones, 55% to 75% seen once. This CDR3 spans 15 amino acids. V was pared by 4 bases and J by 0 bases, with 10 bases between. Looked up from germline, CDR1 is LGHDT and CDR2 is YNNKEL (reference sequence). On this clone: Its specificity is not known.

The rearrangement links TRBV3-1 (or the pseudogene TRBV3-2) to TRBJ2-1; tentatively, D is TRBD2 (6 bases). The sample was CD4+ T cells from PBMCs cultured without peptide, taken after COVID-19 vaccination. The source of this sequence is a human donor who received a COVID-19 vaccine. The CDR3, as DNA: TGTGCCAGCAGCCCGGACTATGTCTCCTACAATGAGCAGTTCTTC. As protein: CASSPDYVSYNEQFF.